The 8 T cell receptor beta chains below all came from one sample that was sequenced in a study of blood T cell repertoires in COVID-19. The repertoire was sequenced with immunoSEQ multiplex PCR; TCRdb's copy has only in-frame clones and lacks some. The table has roughly 140,000 clones, around 89% seen once; the top ten hold approximately 11%. Input material: peripheral blood. Source of these receptors: a woman aged 80 or older with acute or convalescent COVID-19.

This clone has just one count. The rearrangement joins TRBV4-3 to TRBJ1-2, with D possibly matching TRBD1 (5 bases). The CDR3 runs 13 residues. V gave up 3 bases and J gave up 4 bases, with 9 bases separating them. Germline V gives CDR1 LGHNA, CDR2 YSLEER. CDR3 residues: CASSQGGFYGYTF. The CDR3 DNA reads as TGCGCCAGCAGCCAGGGGGGTTTCTATGGCTACACCTTC.

The chain has TRBV11-3 and TRBJ2-1, with 10 bases matching TRBD2. After removal of 5 bases from V and 5 bases from J, the junction contained 9 bases not matched to a gene. The CDR3 totals 16 residues. Germline CDR1 is SGHNT and CDR2 is YENEEA. Here the CDR3 DNA reads TGTGCCAGCAGCCCTCTTAGCGGGGGGCACAACAATGAGCAGTTCTTC. Its protein product is CASSPLSGGHNNEQFF.

V is TRBV3-1 (or the pseudogene TRBV3-2) and J is TRBJ2-1, with 7 bases lining up with TRBD1. From germline, CDR1 is LGHDT and CDR2 YNNKEL (reference sequence). Trimming removed 4 bases from V and 6 bases from J; junction bases left unmatched: 3. This CDR3 contains 13 residues. The CDR3 spells CASSLSGGNEQFF. CDR3 nucleotides: TGTGCCAGCAGCCTTTCAGGGGGCAATGAGCAGTTCTTC.

This chain uses TRBV15 with TRBJ2-7, with 8 bases identical to TRBD1. Per germline, CDR1 LNHNV and CDR2 YYDKDF (reference sequence). V lost 5 bases to trimming and J lost 3 bases; unmatched junction nucleotides: 6. The CDR3 has 14 amino acids. This chain's CDR3 is CATSGQGFGYEQYF. The CDR3 region has the DNA TGTGCCACCAGCGGACAGGGCTTCGGCTACGAGCAGTACTTC.

The chain couples TRBV6-6 to TRBJ2-1; weak D call: TRBD2 (5 bases). Trimming removed 6 bases at V and 6 bases at J, with 9 bases between. Germline CDR1 reads MNHNY; CDR2 reads SVGAGI (reference sequence). The CDR3 runs 12 residues. CDR3 bases: TGTGCCAGCAGCCCCGGGGTCAATGAGCAGTTCTTC. Translated: CASSPGVNEQFF.

There are a few counts of this clone. The chain recombines TRBV19 with TRBJ1-2, with D perhaps TRBD1 (5 bases). V was clipped by 7 bases and J by 2 bases, with 11 bases between them. Per germline, CDR1 LNHDA and CDR2 SQIVND (reference sequence). The CDR3 has 13 amino acids. The chain's CDR3 is CASTLDRNYGYTF. The CDR3 nucleotides read TGTGCCAGTACCCTTGACAGAAACTATGGCTACACCTTC. Full variable domain (missing parts from reference TRBV19 and TRBJ1-2): DGGITQSPKYLFRKEGQNVTLSCEQNLNHDAMYWYRQDPGQGLRLIYYSQIVNDFQKGDIAEGYSVSREKKESFPLTVTSAQKNPTAFYLCASTLDRNYGYTFGSGTRLTVV.

J is TRBJ1-2 and V is TRBV30; D remains unclear. Trimming removed 1 base at V and 3 bases at J, with 9 bases between. CDR1 and CDR2 (germline): GTSNPN, SVGIG (reference sequence). This CDR3 has 13 amino acids. CDR3 DNA: TGTGCCTGGAGTGCCGGACTGGACTATGGCTACACCTTC. Translating it yields CAWSAGLDYGYTF.

CDR3 DNA sequence: TGTGCCAGTTACCAAGCCCAGGGAGGGACTGAAGCTTTCTTT. It is translated as CASYQAQGGTEAFF. The chain is built from TRBV18 and TRBJ1-1, with a tentative D call TRBD1 (5 bases). The CDR3 has 14 amino acids. Germline CDR1 KGHSH, CDR2 LQKENI. Trimming took off 9 bases at V and 5 bases at J, with 19 bases between the two ends.